This entry lists 15 T cell receptor beta chains sequenced from one sample in a study of blood T cell repertoires in COVID-19. Libraries were prepared by immunoSEQ multiplex PCR; TCRdb keeps only in-frame clonotypes and omits some of them. The sample holds 410,000 or so clones, approximately 91% seen once. Sequenced input: peripheral blood. All receptors come from a woman between 40 and 55 years old with COVID-19, enrolled during active disease.

The rearrangement joins TRBV30 to TRBJ1-6; TRBD1 aligns across 10 bases. The length of the CDR3 is 16 residues. The V gene's germline CDR1 is GTSNPN and CDR2 SVGIG (reference sequence). Germline trimming cut 6 bases from V and 7 bases from J; bases unmatched to any gene: 12. The DNA for the CDR3 is TGTGCCTGCAACGCCCGGGACAGGGGAAGGAATTCACCCCTCCACTTT. It is translated as CACNARDRGRNSPLHF.

The V call is TRBV6-5, the J call TRBJ2-5; 8 positions agree with TRBD1. The CDR3 sequence is 15 residues long. Germline values: CDR1 MNHEY, CDR2 SVGAGI. J lost 1 base, V lost 6 bases, and 7 bases had no gene match. CDR3 sequence reads: CASSLGQVAQETQYF. CDR3 in DNA: TGTGCCAGCAGCTTGGGACAGGTGGCCCAAGAGACCCAGTACTTC.

The chain has TRBV7-3 and TRBJ1-1; 10 nucleotides match TRBD1. Germline V CDR1 and CDR2: SGHTA, FQGTGA. With V trimmed by 7 bases and J by 6 bases, 8 bases remained unmatched. The CDR3 covers 14 residues. CDR3 coding DNA: TGTGCCAGCACCAAGGACAGGGGGTCTCCTGAAGCTTTCTTT. This encodes CASTKDRGSPEAFF.

The gene calls are TRBV9 and TRBJ1-1, with D possibly matching TRBD1 (5 bases). V was pared by 2 bases and J by 3 bases, with 11 bases between. This CDR3 contains 14 residues. Per the germline V gene, CDR1 is SGDLS and CDR2 is YYNGEE. CDR3 sequence: CASSVGPGDTEAFF. CDR3 bases: TGTGCCAGCAGCGTGGGCCCGGGGGACACTGAAGCTTTCTTT.

The chain links TRBV5-6 to TRBJ2-7, with 10 nucleotides matching TRBD1. Germline assignment: CDR1 SGHDT and CDR2 YYEEEE. The CDR3 covers 14 residues. Unmatched junction bases numbered 7, after V lost 4 bases and J lost 6 bases. Here the CDR3 reads CASSRRQGAGEQYF. The CDR3 coding sequence is TGTGCCAGCAGCAGAAGACAGGGGGCTGGCGAGCAGTACTTC.

This clone was seen only a few times. This rearrangement joins TRBV27 to TRBJ2-7, with 7 bases matching TRBD2. The CDR3 is made up of 15 amino acids. V was pared by 6 bases and J by 2 bases, with 10 bases of the junction left unmatched. Germline lookup yields CDR1 MNHEY and CDR2 SMNVEV (reference sequence). CDR3 in amino acids: CASRSSGQRPYEQYF. The CDR3 region has the DNA TGTGCCAGCAGATCTAGCGGCCAGCGTCCCTACGAGCAGTACTTC.

V gene TRBV28 combines with J gene TRBJ2-4, with TRBD1 as a possible D gene (6 bases). The germline V gene encodes CDR1 MDHEN and CDR2 SYDVKM. Trimming stripped 3 bases from V and 0 bases from J, with 18 bases between. The CDR3 is made up of 18 amino acids. The CDR3 bases are TGTGCCAGCAGTTTTTGGTATAGAACAGGGATAGCCAAAAACATTCAGTACTTC. It translates to CASSFWYRTGIAKNIQYF.

This clone has a single count. V gene TRBV6-5 combines with J gene TRBJ1-5; 7 bases fit TRBD1. Looked up from germline, CDR1 is MNHEY and CDR2 is SVGAGI. This CDR3 has 16 residues. The trim removed 2 bases at V and 5 bases at J, leaving 9 bases unmatched. The chain's CDR3 is CASSYRRGGRDQPQHF. The CDR3 DNA reads as TGTGCCAGCAGTTACCGCCGAGGGGGCCGGGATCAGCCCCAGCATTTT.

The CDR3 protein is CASRGRGGQGQETQYF. DNA for the CDR3: TGCGCCAGCAGGGGCCGCGGAGGACAGGGCCAAGAGACCCAGTACTTC. This chain connects TRBV5-1 to TRBJ2-5; 8 nucleotides align to TRBD1. V dropped 5 bases and J dropped 1; count of bases not matched to a gene: 10. Germline V CDR1 and CDR2: SGHRS, YFSETQ. There are 16 residues in the CDR3.

The chain couples TRBV6-5 to TRBJ1-2; D is uncertain. The length of the CDR3 is 12 residues. Trimming took 4 bases from V and 1 from J, leaving 4 bases between them. Germline lookup yields CDR1 MNHEY and CDR2 SVGAGI. The DNA of the CDR3 is TGTGCCAGCAGTTCCCGTAACTATGGCTACACCTTC. Amino acid sequence: CASSSRNYGYTF.

The chain combines TRBV2 with TRBJ2-7, with TRBD1 matching 7 bases. The CDR3 consists of 13 residues. The germline V gene has CDR1 SNHLY and CDR2 FYNNEI. V lost 4 bases to trimming and J lost 3 bases; unmatched junction nucleotides: 3. The CDR3 nucleotides are TGTGCCAGCAGTGGCAGGGGGATCTACGAGCAGTACTTC. This translates into CASSGRGIYEQYF.

This chain uses TRBV4-3 with TRBJ1-2, with D uncertain. V dropped 0 bases and J dropped 7 bases, with 15 bases sitting between them. Germline loops: CDR1 LGHNA, CDR2 YSLEER. The CDR3 is made up of 15 amino acids. The CDR3 protein is CASSQEMSARSGYTF. CDR3 coding DNA: TGCGCCAGCAGCCAAGAAATGAGTGCCCGGTCTGGCTACACCTTC.

As DNA, the CDR3 is TGTGCCAGCAGCTTAGTAGGACTAGCGGGTTACAATGAGCAGTTCTTC. Encoded protein: CASSLVGLAGYNEQFF. The rearrangement links TRBV7-2 to TRBJ2-1, with TRBD2 matching 11 bases. There are 16 residues in the CDR3. The germline V gene has CDR1 SGHTA and CDR2 FQGNSA. V lost 1 base and J lost 4; bases outside the gene matches: 3.

V and J are TRBV5-1 and TRBJ2-3; unclear D gene. There are 12 residues in the CDR3. V was trimmed by 2 bases and J by 11 bases, leaving 12 bases between them. The germline V gene has CDR1 SGHRS and CDR2 YFSETQ. The CDR3 bases are TGCGCCAGCAGCTTTTCCGGAGAAGTGCAGTATTTT. Translation gives CASSFSGEVQYF.

This clone was recorded a few times. This sequence joins TRBV27 and TRBJ2-2, with 9 bases that match TRBD2. J lost 5 bases, V lost 2 bases, and 0 bases had no gene match. The length of the CDR3 is 14 residues. Germline lookup yields CDR1 MNHEY and CDR2 SMNVEV (reference sequence). DNA for the CDR3: TGTGCCAGCAGTTTACTAGCGGGAACCGGGGAGCTGTTTTTT. The encoded protein is CASSLLAGTGELFF.